Listed here are 26 T cell receptor beta chains from one sample, sequenced in a study of blood T cell repertoires in COVID-19. Assay used: immunoSEQ multiplex PCR; TCRdb lists only in-frame clones, some missing. The sample yields approximately 200,000 clones, about four fifths seen once. Sequencing input: peripheral blood. The receptors were gathered from a woman older than 75 with COVID-19, enrolled during active disease.

The V and J genes are TRBV10-1 and TRBJ1-1; 9 nucleotides line up with TRBD1. The V and J ends lost 4 bases and 1 base, in that order; junction bases with no gene match: 7. Germline loops: CDR1 WNHNN, CDR2 SYGVQD (reference sequence). This CDR3 is 16 amino acids long. The CDR3 sequence is CASSGHRGRTNTEAFF. For the CDR3, the DNA is TGCGCCAGCAGTGGCCACAGGGGGCGGACGAACACTGAAGCTTTCTTT.

The chain couples TRBV5-1 to TRBJ1-4; D is perhaps TRBD1 (6 bases). The CDR3 has 16 residues. Germline lookup yields CDR1 SGHRS and CDR2 YFSETQ. Trimming took 4 bases from V and 5 from J, leaving 18 bases between them. The CDR3 region is CASSPGTGRGNEKLFF. In nucleotides, the CDR3 is TGCGCCAGCAGCCCCGGCACAGGGAGGGGGAATGAAAAACTGTTTTTT.

In its sample, this clone was seen once. The chain employs TRBV5-1 and TRBJ2-1; 12 bases align to TRBD2. Germline CDR1 is SGHRS and CDR2 is YFSETQ. After removal of 6 bases from V and 6 bases from J, the junction contained 4 bases not matched to a gene. The CDR3 loop spans 14 amino acids. The CDR3 here is CASKLTSGSNEQFF. The CDR3 coding sequence is TGCGCCAGCAAGTTGACTAGCGGGAGCAATGAGCAGTTCTTC. The full variable domain, completed using reference TRBV5-1 and TRBJ2-1, is KAGVTQTPRYLIKTRGQQVTLSCSPISGHRSVSWYQQTPGQGLQFLFEYFSETQRNKGNFPGRFSGRQFSNSRSEMNVSTLELGDSALYLCASKLTSGSNEQFFGPGTRLTVL.

The J gene is TRBJ2-7, the V gene TRBV3-1 (or the pseudogene TRBV3-2); 11 nucleotides agree with TRBD2. Germline CDR1 reads LGHDT; CDR2 reads YNNKEL (reference sequence). Germline trimming cut 4 bases from V and 0 bases from J; bases unmatched to any gene: 5. This CDR3 contains 16 residues. In nucleotides, the CDR3 is TGTGCCAGCAGCCGTTCTAGCGGGAGGTACTCCTACGAGCAGTACTTC. This gives the protein CASSRSSGRYSYEQYF.

The sample holds a few counts of this clone. This rearrangement joins TRBV18 to TRBJ2-7; the match to TRBD1 covers 9 bases. The germline V gene encodes CDR1 KGHSH and CDR2 LQKENI. After removal of 3 bases from V and 5 bases from J, the junction contained 8 bases not matched to a gene. This CDR3 is 15 amino acids long. The DNA of the CDR3 is TGTGCCAGCTCACCGGGGACAGGGAAGTTAAACGAGCAGTACTTC. The encoded protein is CASSPGTGKLNEQYF.

This clone appeared a few times. The chain combines TRBV6-6 with TRBJ1-1; TRBD1 aligns across 9 bases. V lost 5 bases, J lost 4 bases, and 8 bases stayed unmatched. The germline V gene encodes CDR1 MNHNY and CDR2 SVGAGI (reference sequence). This CDR3 is built from 15 residues. In nucleotides, the CDR3 is TGTGCCAGCAGTGGATACACAGGGGGCTCCACTGAAGCTTTCTTT. Translation gives CASSGYTGGSTEAFF.

J is TRBJ2-7 and V is TRBV10-3; 10 nucleotides line up with TRBD2. Per the germline V gene, CDR1 is ENHRY and CDR2 is SYGVKD. The V segment lost 4 bases and the J segment 0 bases; nucleotides outside the gene matches: 18. CDR3 size: 20 residues. CDR3 sequence (DNA): TGTGCCATCAGTGGATCGACCTCCGGGACTAGCGTTCCCAGCTCCTACGAGCAGTACTTC. This encodes CAISGSTSGTSVPSSYEQYF.

The chain joins TRBV4-1 to TRBJ1-2; D gene uncertain. V was shortened by 1 base and J by 6 bases, with 18 bases between the two germline ends. The CDR3 is 16 amino acids. CDR1 is MGHRA and CDR2 is YSYEKL in the germline V gene. CDR3 bases: TGCGCCAGCAGCCAAGGCAGCGACCGATTCGAAAATGGCTACACCTTC. Amino acids: CASSQGSDRFENGYTF.

This chain connects TRBV3-1 (or the pseudogene TRBV3-2) to TRBJ1-1; tentatively, D is TRBD1 (6 bases). The CDR3 is 14 amino acids. Germline loops: CDR1 LGHDT, CDR2 YNNKEL (reference sequence). The V end was cut by 3 bases, the J end by 6 bases, with 14 bases between. The CDR3 coding sequence is TGTGCCAGCAGCCAGGGTGGGGGGGGCCCTGAAGCTTTCTTT. Its translation is CASSQGGGGPEAFF.

This rearrangement joins TRBV12-5 to TRBJ1-2, with D possibly TRBD1 on 6 matching bases. This CDR3 is built from 13 residues. V gave up 6 bases and J gave up 7 bases, with 15 bases separating them. Looked up from germline, CDR1 is LGHNT and CDR2 is FRNRAP. The CDR3 sequence: CASGSLGASGYTF. CDR3 DNA sequence: TGTGCTAGTGGCAGTCTGGGGGCGAGTGGCTACACCTTC. The full variable domain, with the rest looked up from reference TRBV12-5 and TRBJ1-2, is DARVTQTPRHKVTEMGQEVTMRCQPILGHNTVFWYRQTMMQGLELLAYFRNRAPLDDSGMPKDRFSAEMPDATLATLKIQPSEPRDSAVYFCASGSLGASGYTFGSGTRLTVV.

This chain connects TRBV19 to TRBJ2-7; 8 bases match TRBD2. Looked up from germline, CDR1 is LNHDA and CDR2 is SQIVND (reference sequence). The length of the CDR3 is 14 residues. V lost 1 base and J lost 4; bases outside the gene matches: 3. The CDR3 coding sequence is TGTGCCAGTAGTATAGTCGGGACTAGATACGAGCAGTACTTC. Amino acid sequence: CASSIVGTRYEQYF. The full variable domain, completed using reference TRBV19 and TRBJ2-7, is DGGITQSPKYLFRKEGQNVTLSCEQNLNHDAMYWYRQDPGQGLRLIYYSQIVNDFQKGDIAEGYSVSREKKESFPLTVTSAQKNPTAFYLCASSIVGTRYEQYFGPGTRLTVT.

The chain carries TRBV29-1 and TRBJ2-2, with 11 nucleotides matching TRBD2. Trimming at V came to 5 bases and at J to 5 bases, leaving 10 bases not matched to a gene. This CDR3 comprises 16 residues. Germline V lookup: CDR1 SQVTM, CDR2 ANQGSEA. The CDR3 is CSVTGTSGVRTGELFF. The CDR3 nucleotides are TGCAGCGTTACCGGGACTAGCGGAGTAAGGACCGGGGAGCTGTTTTTT.

This chain links TRBV7-8 with TRBJ1-1; D perhaps matches TRBD1 (6 bases). The CDR3 is made up of 15 amino acids. Germline CDR1 and CDR2: SGHVS and FQNEAQ. The germline V and J ends were trimmed by 5 bases and 1 base, with 14 bases remaining between them. The chain's CDR3 is CASSISRGWNTEAFF. Here the CDR3 DNA reads TGTGCCAGCAGCATAAGCAGGGGATGGAACACTGAAGCTTTCTTT.

The rearrangement links TRBV5-4 to TRBJ1-4; 7 bases line up with TRBD1. The CDR3 consists of 16 residues. Germline CDR1 and CDR2: SGHNT and YYREEE (reference sequence). Losses at the gene ends were 4 bases for V and 0 bases for J; bases not matched to a gene: 6. CDR3 nucleotide sequence: TGTGCCAGCAGCCAGGGGGGACCTGCAACTAATGAAAAACTGTTTTTT. It translates to CASSQGGPATNEKLFF.

The genes are TRBV5-1 and TRBJ1-3; D is undetermined. The CDR3 is 15 amino acids. Germline loops: CDR1 SGHRS, CDR2 YFSETQ. V shed 5 bases and J shed 4 bases, with 16 bases lying between them. The CDR3 here is CASSTTGIAGNTIYF. The CDR3 bases are TGCGCCAGCAGTACCACCGGGATCGCCGGAAACACCATATATTTT.

This clone appeared once. The chain couples TRBV19 to TRBJ1-6; 7 nucleotides line up with TRBD1. The CDR3 contains 15 residues. From germline, CDR1 is LNHDA and CDR2 SQIVND (reference sequence). With 5 bases clipped from V and 6 bases from J, the junction kept 7 bases outside the gene matches. CDR3 residues: CASSPGQATNSPLHF. The CDR3 DNA reads as TGTGCCAGTAGTCCAGGACAGGCCACTAATTCACCCCTCCACTTT.

V gene TRBV5-6 combines with J gene TRBJ2-1, with 12 bases that match TRBD2. V trimming: 6 bases; J trimming: 3 bases; junction bases outside the gene matches: 4. The CDR3 length is 15 residues. Per the germline V gene, CDR1 is SGHDT and CDR2 is YYEEEE. CDR3 bases: TGTGCCAGCACCCGACTAGCGGGAGTCTACAATGAGCAGTTCTTC. Translated, it gives CASTRLAGVYNEQFF.

V usage is TRBV7-6 and J usage is TRBJ2-1; 8 positions agree with TRBD1. V shed 6 bases, J shed 0 bases, and the junction held 13 bases outside the gene matches. Germline V gene sequence: CDR1 SGHVS, CDR2 FNYEAQ. This CDR3 has 18 amino acids. The CDR3, as DNA: TGTGCCAGCAGGCGTACGTCAGGGGGCTTTAGCTCCTACAATGAGCAGTTCTTC. This translates into CASRRTSGGFSSYNEQFF.

The chain joins TRBV7-9 to TRBJ2-1, with 9 bases matching TRBD1. The ends lost 8 bases at V and 3 bases at J; junction bases unmatched: 5. CDR3 size: 14 residues. Germline CDR1 is SEHNR and CDR2 is FQNEAQ (reference sequence). The CDR3 sequence: CASGTGGLYNEQFF. CDR3 in DNA: TGTGCCAGCGGAACAGGGGGCCTCTACAATGAGCAGTTCTTC.

The gene calls are TRBV9 and TRBJ2-7; no reliable D call. V dropped 3 bases and J dropped 4 bases, with 11 bases sitting between them. The length of the CDR3 is 13 residues. Germline V CDR1 and CDR2: SGDLS, YYNGEE. The CDR3 protein is CASSDHPGYEQYF. Written as DNA, the CDR3 is TGTGCCAGCAGCGACCACCCAGGATACGAGCAGTACTTC.

J is TRBJ1-2 and V is TRBV4-2; D unresolved. This CDR3 is built from 15 residues. V lost 1 base to trimming and J lost 3 bases, with 12 bases between them. Germline CDR1 reads LGHNA; CDR2 reads YNFKEQ. The CDR3 protein is CASSQAIGYHYGYTF. CDR3 DNA: TGTGCCAGCAGCCAAGCGATCGGGTATCACTATGGCTACACCTTC.

The V gene is TRBV10-3, the J gene TRBJ1-6; 9 bases line up with TRBD1. CDR3 length equals 15 residues. Trimming took 2 bases from V and 8 from J; bases not matched to a gene: 4. Germline V gives CDR1 ENHRY, CDR2 SYGVKD. CDR3 DNA: TGTGCCATCAGTGAGCACCGGGACAGGGATTCACCCCTCCACTTT. It specifies CAISEHRDRDSPLHF.

V is TRBV21-1 and J is TRBJ2-7; TRBD1, the table's D call, was not compared with the DNA. TRBV21-1 is classified as a pseudogene. The CDR3 runs to 14 residues. CDR3 in amino acids: CASSSGGRIYEQYF. The CDR3 DNA reads as TGTGCCAGCAGTTCAGGGGGGCGAATCTACGAGCAGTACTTC.

With respect to this clone: Other DNA sequences in the same sample also yield this CDR3. The chain uses TRBV5-4 and TRBJ1-1; D call uncertain. The CDR3 contains 13 residues. Germline V gene lookup returns CDR1 SGHNT and CDR2 YYREEE (reference sequence). The V end lost 2 bases, the J end lost 1 base, and 6 bases lay between the germline ends. For the CDR3, the DNA is TGTGCCAGCAGCTTAGCAGGGAACACTGAAGCTTTCTTT. This sequence encodes CASSLAGNTEAFF.

V is TRBV7-9 and J is TRBJ2-1; D is perhaps TRBD1 (5 bases). Trimming cost V 5 bases and J 7 bases, with 15 bases left between them. Germline values: CDR1 SEHNR, CDR2 FQNEAQ (reference sequence). The length of the CDR3 is 14 residues. The CDR3 is CASSTPQPGNEQFF. The CDR3 nucleotides read TGTGCCAGCAGCACCCCCCAGCCAGGGAATGAGCAGTTCTTC.

The V gene is TRBV24-1, the J gene TRBJ2-2; D ambiguous. This CDR3 is built from 15 residues. Deletions cut 5 bases from V and 4 bases from J, with 13 bases between. Germline lookup yields CDR1 KGHDR and CDR2 SFDVKD. This CDR3 reads CATSGSLGSTGELFF. The CDR3 DNA is TGTGCCACCAGTGGCTCCCTCGGGTCCACCGGGGAGCTGTTTTTT.